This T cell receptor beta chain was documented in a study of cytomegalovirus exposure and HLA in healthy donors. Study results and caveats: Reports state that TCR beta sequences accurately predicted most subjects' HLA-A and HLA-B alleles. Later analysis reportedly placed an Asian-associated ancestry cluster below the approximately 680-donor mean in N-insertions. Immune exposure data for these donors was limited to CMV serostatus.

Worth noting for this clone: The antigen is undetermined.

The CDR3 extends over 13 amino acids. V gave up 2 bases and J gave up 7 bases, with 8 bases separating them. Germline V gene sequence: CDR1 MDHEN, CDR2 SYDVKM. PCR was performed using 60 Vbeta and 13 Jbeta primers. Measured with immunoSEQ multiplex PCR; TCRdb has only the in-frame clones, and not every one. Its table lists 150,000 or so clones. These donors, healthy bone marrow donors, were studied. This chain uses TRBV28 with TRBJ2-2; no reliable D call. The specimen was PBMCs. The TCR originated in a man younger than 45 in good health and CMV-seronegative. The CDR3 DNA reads TGTGCCAGCAGTTTAACAGTTCTCGGGGAGCTGTTTTTT. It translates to CASSLTVLGELFF.